The clone carrying this TCR beta chain was seen a handful of times. Antigen specificity is unknown. Study observations and caveats: In terms of TCR gene usage, tumor memory CD4+ T cells clustered together with blood and lymph node memory CD4+ cells, as well as with lymph node naive CD4+ cells.

After constant-region reverse-primer amplification, full-length variable regions underwent semi-nested PCR with Nested Universal Primer A. TCRdb processed the 5' RACE reads anew with MiXCR; each CDR3 protein has one entry. This sample has tens of thousands of distinct CDR3 sequences, with 30% found just once. There are 15 residues in the CDR3. The V and J ends lost 3 bases and 2 bases respectively, with 8 bases between them. The sample taken for sequencing was tumor-infiltrating naive CD4+ T cells sorted from the breast tumor. Subset reported: naive CD4+ T cells, CD4+CD45RA+CD25-. This clonotype originated in a female donor with breast cancer. The rearrangement links TRBV12-3 or TRBV12-4 to TRBJ2-6, with D perhaps given as TRBD1 or TRBD2 (5 bases each). CDR3: CASSFQGAGANVLTF. CDR3 DNA: TGTGCCAGCAGTTTTCAGGGAGCTGGGGCCAACGTCCTGACTTTC.